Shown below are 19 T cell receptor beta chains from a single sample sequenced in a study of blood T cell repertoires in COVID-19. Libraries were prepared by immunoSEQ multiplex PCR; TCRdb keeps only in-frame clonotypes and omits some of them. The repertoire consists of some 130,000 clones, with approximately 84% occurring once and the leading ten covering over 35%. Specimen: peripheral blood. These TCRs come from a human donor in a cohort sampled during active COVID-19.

In DNA form, the CDR3 reads TGTGCCAGCAGCCGGGACTCCCTCACAGATACGCAGTATTTT. Residues: CASSRDSLTDTQYF. This rearrangement joins TRBV5-5 to TRBJ2-3; D might be TRBD2 (6 bases). Germline values: CDR1 SGHKS, CDR2 YYEKEE (reference sequence). V lost 4 bases to trimming and J lost 2 bases, with 11 bases between them. The CDR3 consists of 14 residues.

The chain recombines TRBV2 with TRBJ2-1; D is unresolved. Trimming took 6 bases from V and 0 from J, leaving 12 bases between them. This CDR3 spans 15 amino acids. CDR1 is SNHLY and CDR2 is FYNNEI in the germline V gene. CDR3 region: CASRPTRSSYNEQFF. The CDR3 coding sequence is TGTGCCAGCAGGCCCACACGGAGCTCCTACAATGAGCAGTTCTTC.

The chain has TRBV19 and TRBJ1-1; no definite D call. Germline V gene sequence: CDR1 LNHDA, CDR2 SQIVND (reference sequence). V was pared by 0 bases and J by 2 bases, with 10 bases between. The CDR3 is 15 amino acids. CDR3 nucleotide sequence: TGTGCCAGTAGTATAGATTCGGGTTACAACACTGAAGCTTTCTTT. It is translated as CASSIDSGYNTEAFF.

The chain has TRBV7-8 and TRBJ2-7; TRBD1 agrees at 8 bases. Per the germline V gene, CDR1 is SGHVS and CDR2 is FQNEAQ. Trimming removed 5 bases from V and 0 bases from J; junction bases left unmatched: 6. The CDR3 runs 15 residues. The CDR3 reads CASSRDRSPSYEQYF. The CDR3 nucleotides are TGTGCCAGCAGCAGGGACAGGTCGCCCTCCTACGAGCAGTACTTC.

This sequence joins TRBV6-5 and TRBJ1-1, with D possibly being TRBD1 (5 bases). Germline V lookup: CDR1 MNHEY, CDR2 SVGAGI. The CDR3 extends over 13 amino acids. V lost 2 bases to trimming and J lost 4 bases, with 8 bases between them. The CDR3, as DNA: TGTGCCAGCAGTTACAGGGGTTCCACTGAAGCTTTCTTT. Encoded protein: CASSYRGSTEAFF.

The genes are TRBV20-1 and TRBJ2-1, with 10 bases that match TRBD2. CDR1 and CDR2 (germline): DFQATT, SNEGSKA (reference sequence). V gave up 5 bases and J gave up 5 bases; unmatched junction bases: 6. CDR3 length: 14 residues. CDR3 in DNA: TGCAGTGCTCGTGGACTAGCGGCTAACAATGAGCAGTTCTTC. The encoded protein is CSARGLAANNEQFF.

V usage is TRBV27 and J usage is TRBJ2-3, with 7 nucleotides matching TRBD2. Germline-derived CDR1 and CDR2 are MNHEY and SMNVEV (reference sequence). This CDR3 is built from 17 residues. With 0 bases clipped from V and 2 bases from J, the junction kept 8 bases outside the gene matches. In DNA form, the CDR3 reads TGTGCCAGCAGTTTATCACCCGGGACTAAAGTCACAGATACGCAGTATTTT. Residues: CASSLSPGTKVTDTQYF.

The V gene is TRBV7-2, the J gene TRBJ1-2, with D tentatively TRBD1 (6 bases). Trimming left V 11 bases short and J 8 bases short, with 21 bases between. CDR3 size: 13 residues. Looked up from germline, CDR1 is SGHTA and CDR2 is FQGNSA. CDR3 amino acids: CAGARGGALGYTF. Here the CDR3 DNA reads TGTGCCGGGGCCCGGGGGGGCGCGTTGGGCTACACCTTC. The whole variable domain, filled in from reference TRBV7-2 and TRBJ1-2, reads GAGVSQSPSNKVTEKGKDVELRCDPISGHTALYWYRQSLGQGLEFLIYFQGNSAPDKSGLPSDRFSAERTGGSVSTLTIQRTQQEDSAVYLCAGARGGALGYTFGSGTRLTVV.

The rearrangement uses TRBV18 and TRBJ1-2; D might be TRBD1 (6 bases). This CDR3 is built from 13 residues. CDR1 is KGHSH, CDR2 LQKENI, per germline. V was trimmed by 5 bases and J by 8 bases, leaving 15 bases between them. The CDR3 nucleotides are TGTGCCAGCTCAACGACAGGTTTAAAGGGCTACACCTTC. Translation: CASSTTGLKGYTF.

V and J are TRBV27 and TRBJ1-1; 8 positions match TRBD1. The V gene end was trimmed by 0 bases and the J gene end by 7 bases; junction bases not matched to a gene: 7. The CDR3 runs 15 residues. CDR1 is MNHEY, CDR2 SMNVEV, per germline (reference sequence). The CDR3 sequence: CASSLSRTGFLEAFF. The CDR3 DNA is TGTGCCAGCAGTTTATCGAGGACAGGGTTCCTTGAAGCTTTCTTT.

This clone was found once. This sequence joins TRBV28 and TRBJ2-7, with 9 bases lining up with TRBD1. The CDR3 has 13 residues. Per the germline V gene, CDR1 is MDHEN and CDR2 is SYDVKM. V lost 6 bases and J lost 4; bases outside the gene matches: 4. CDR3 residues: CASRGTGIYEQYV. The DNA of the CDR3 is TGTGCCAGCAGAGGGACAGGGATATACGAGCAGTACGTC.

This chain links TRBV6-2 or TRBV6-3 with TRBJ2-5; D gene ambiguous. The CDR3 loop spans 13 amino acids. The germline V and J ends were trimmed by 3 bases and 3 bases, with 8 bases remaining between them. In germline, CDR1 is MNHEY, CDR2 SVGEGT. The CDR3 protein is CASSYVSKETQYF. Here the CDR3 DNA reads TGTGCCAGCAGTTATGTGTCCAAAGAGACCCAGTACTTC.

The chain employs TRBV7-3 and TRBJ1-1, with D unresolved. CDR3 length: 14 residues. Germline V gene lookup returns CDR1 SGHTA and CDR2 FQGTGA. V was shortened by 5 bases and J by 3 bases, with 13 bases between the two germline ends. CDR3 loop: CASSPEVGYTEAFF. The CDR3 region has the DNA TGTGCCAGCAGCCCGGAGGTCGGGTACACTGAAGCTTTCTTT.

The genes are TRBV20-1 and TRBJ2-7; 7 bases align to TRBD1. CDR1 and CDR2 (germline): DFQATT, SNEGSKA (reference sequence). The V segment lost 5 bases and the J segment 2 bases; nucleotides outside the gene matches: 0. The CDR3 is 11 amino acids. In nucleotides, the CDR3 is TGCAGTGCTGACAGGGCCTACGAGCAGTACTTC. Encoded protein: CSADRAYEQYF.

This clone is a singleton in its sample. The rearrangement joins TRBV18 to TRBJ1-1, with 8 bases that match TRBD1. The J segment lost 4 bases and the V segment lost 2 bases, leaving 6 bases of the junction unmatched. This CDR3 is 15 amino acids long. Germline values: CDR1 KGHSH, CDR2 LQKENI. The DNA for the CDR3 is TGTGCCAGCTCACCATTAGACAGGGGAGGCACTGAAGCTTTCTTT. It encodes CASSPLDRGGTEAFF.

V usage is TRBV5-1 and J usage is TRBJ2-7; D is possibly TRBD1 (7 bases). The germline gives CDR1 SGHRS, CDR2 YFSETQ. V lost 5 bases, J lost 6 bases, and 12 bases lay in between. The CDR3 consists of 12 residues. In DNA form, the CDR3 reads TGCGCCAGCAGTTCCCAGGGGGGCGAGCAGTACTTC. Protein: CASSSQGGEQYF.

CDR3 bases: TGTGCCAGCAGCGGGACACAGCAAGAGACCCAGTACTTC. Residues: CASSGTQQETQYF. The rearrangement links TRBV2 to TRBJ2-5; tentatively, D is TRBD1 (6 bases). The CDR3 loop spans 13 amino acids. CDR1 and CDR2 from the germline V gene are SNHLY and FYNNEI. V was trimmed by 6 bases and J by 2 bases, leaving 10 bases between them.

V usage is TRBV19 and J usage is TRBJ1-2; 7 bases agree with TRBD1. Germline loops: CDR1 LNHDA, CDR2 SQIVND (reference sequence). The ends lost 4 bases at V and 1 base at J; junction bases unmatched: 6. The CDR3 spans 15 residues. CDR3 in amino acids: CASSSPQGFNYGYTF. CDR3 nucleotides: TGTGCCAGTAGTAGCCCACAGGGGTTTAACTATGGCTACACCTTC. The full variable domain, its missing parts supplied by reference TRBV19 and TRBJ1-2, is DGGITQSPKYLFRKEGQNVTLSCEQNLNHDAMYWYRQDPGQGLRLIYYSQIVNDFQKGDIAEGYSVSREKKESFPLTVTSAQKNPTAFYLCASSSPQGFNYGYTFGSGTRLTVV.

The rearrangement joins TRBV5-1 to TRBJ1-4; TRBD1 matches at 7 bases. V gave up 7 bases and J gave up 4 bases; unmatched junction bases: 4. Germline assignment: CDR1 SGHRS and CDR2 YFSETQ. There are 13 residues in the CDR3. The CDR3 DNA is TGCGCCAGCTGCAGGGGGTTTAATGAAAAACTGTTTTTT. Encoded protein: CASCRGFNEKLFF. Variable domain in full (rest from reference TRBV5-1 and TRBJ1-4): KAGVTQTPRYLIKTRGQQVTLSCSPISGHRSVSWYQQTPGQGLQFLFEYFSETQRNKGNFPGRFSGRQFSNSRSEMNVSTLELGDSALYLCASCRGFNEKLFFGSGTQLSVL.